This record covers a single T cell receptor (beta chain). Generated by immunoSEQ multiplex PCR, the TCRdb table keeps only in-frame clones and is missing some. Altogether 2 million to 2.5 million clones are present, around 92% being singletons, with the ten largest covering about 0.41%. The CD4+ fraction was divided into a CD45RA+ naive subset and a CD45RA-negative memory subset. This specimen belongs to a study of shared clonotypes between healthy human individuals. The CDR3 covers 13 residues. CDR1 and CDR2 (germline): SGHRS, YFSETQ. V was trimmed by 0 bases and J by 8 bases, leaving 9 bases between them.

The TCR was taken from a man in his late teens or twenties in good health. Some clones in this sample may be carry-over from other donors' samples. The rearrangement links TRBV5-1 to TRBJ2-1, with unresolved D. Input material: naive CD4+ T cells from PBMCs. Subset: CD45RA+ positively selected. The CDR3 nucleotides are TGCGCCAGCAGCTTGGCCCAGTTGGATGAGCAGTTCTTC. Translation: CASSLAQLDEQFF.